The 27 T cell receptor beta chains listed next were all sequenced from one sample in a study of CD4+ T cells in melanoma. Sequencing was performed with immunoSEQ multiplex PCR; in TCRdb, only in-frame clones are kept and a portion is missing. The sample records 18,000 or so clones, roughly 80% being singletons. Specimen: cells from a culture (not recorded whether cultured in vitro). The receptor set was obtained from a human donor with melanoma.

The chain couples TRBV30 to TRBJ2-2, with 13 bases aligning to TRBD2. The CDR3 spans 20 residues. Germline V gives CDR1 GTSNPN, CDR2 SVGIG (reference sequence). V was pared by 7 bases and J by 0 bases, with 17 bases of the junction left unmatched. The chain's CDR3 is CASGLAGTFDSLPNTGELFF. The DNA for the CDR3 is TGTGCCTCGGGACTAGCGGGGACCTTTGATAGCCTACCGAACACCGGGGAGCTGTTTTTT.

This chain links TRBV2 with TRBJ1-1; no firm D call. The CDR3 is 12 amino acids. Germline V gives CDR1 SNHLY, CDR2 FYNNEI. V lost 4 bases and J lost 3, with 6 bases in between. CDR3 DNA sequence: TGTGCCAGCAGTGTGCAGGACACTGAAGCTTTCTTT. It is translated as CASSVQDTEAFF.

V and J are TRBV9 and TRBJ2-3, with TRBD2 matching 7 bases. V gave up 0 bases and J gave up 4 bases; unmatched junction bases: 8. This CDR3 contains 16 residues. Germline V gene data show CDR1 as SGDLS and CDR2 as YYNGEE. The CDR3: CASSVGGAGPADTQYF. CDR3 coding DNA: TGTGCCAGCAGCGTAGGAGGAGCGGGGCCCGCAGATACGCAGTATTTT. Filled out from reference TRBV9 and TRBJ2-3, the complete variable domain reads DSGVTQTPKHLITATGQRVTLRCSPRSGDLSVYWYQQSLDQGLQFLIQYYNGEERAKGNILERFSAQQFPDLHSELNLSSLELGDSALYFCASSVGGAGPADTQYFGPGTRLTVL.

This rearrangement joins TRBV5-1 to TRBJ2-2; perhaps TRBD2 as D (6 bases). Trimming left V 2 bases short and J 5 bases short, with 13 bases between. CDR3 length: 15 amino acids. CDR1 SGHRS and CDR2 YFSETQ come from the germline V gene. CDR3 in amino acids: CASSFGGGGTGELFF. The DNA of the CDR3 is TGCGCCAGCAGCTTCGGCGGCGGAGGGACCGGGGAGCTGTTTTTT.

Written as DNA, the CDR3 is TGTGCCAGCAGCGCGACAGGGGCAAGCAATCAGCCCCAGCATTTT. It yields the protein CASSATGASNQPQHF. The chain uses TRBV7-3 and TRBJ1-5, with 8 bases that match TRBD1. Per the germline V gene, CDR1 is SGHTA and CDR2 is FQGTGA. The CDR3 covers 15 residues. With V trimmed by 5 bases and J by 1 base, 4 bases remained unmatched.

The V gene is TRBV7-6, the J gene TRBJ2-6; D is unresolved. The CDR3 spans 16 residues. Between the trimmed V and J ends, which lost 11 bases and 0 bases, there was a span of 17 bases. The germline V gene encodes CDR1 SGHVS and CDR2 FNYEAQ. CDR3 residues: CASAARLHSGANVLTF. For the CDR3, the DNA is TGTGCCTCCGCGGCCAGGCTCCACTCTGGGGCCAACGTCCTGACTTTC.

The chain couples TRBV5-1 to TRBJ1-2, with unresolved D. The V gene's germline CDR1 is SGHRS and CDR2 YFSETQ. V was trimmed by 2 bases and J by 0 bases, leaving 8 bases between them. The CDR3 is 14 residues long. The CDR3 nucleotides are TGCGCCAGCAGCTTCAGTGGAGCTAACTATGGCTACACCTTC. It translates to CASSFSGANYGYTF.

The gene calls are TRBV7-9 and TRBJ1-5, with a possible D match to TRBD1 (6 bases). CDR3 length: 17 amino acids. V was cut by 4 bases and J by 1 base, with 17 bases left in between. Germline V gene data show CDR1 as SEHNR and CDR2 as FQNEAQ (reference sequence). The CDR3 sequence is CASSSTRGGLSNQPQHF. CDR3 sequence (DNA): TGTGCCAGCAGCTCAACCAGGGGTGGATTGAGCAATCAGCCCCAGCATTTT.

CDR3 DNA sequence: TGTGCCAGCAGCCAAGGGACTAGCGCGTACCAAGAGACCCAGTACTTC. It codes for CASSQGTSAYQETQYF. The chain combines TRBV5-4 with TRBJ2-5, with 10 nucleotides matching TRBD2. The germline V gene encodes CDR1 SGHNT and CDR2 YYREEE (reference sequence). V lost 4 bases and J lost 0; bases outside the gene matches: 6. The CDR3 consists of 16 residues. The full variable domain, its missing parts supplied by reference TRBV5-4 and TRBJ2-5, is ETGVTQSPTHLIKTRGQQVTLRCSSQSGHNTVSWYQQALGQGPQFIFQYYREEENGRGNFPPRFSGLQFPNYSSELNVNALELDDSALYLCASSQGTSAYQETQYFGPGTRLLVL.

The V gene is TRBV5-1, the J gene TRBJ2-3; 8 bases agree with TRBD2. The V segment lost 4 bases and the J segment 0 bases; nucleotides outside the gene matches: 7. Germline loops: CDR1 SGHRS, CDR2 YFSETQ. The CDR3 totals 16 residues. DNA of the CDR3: TGCGCCAGCAGCCTGTTAGCGGGAAAAAGCACAGATACGCAGTATTTT. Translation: CASSLLAGKSTDTQYF.

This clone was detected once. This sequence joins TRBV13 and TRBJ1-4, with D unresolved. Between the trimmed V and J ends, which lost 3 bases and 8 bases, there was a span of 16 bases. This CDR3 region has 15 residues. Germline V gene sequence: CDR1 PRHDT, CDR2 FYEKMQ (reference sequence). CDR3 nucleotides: TGTGCCAGCAGCTTGAGGACCTATTCAGCGGAAAAACTGTTTTTT. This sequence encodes CASSLRTYSAEKLFF.

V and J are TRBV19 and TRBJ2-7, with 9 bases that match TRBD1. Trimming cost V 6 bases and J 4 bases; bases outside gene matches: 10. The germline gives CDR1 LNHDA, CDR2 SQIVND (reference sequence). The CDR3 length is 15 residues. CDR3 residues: CASSPSGTGNYEQYF. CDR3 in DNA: TGTGCCAGTAGCCCATCAGGGACAGGGAATTACGAGCAGTACTTC.

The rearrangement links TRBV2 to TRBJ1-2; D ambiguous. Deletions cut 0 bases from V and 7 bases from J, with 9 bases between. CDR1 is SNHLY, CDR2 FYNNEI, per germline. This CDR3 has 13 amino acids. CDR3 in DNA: TGTGCCAGCAGTGAAGCCGTAATCGGTGGCTACACCTTC. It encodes CASSEAVIGGYTF. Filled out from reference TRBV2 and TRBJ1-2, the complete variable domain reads EPEVTQTPSHQVTQMGQEVILRCVPISNHLYFYWYRQILGQKVEFLVSFYNNEISEKSEIFDDQFSVERPDGSNFTLKIRSTKLEDSAMYFCASSEAVIGGYTFGSGTRLTVV.

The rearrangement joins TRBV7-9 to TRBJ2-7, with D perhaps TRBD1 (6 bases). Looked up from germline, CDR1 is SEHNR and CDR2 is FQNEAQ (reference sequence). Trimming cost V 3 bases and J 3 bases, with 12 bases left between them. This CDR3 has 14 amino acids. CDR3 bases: TGTGCCAGCAGCTTCGGACAGCCAAGCTACGAGCAGTACTTC. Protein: CASSFGQPSYEQYF.

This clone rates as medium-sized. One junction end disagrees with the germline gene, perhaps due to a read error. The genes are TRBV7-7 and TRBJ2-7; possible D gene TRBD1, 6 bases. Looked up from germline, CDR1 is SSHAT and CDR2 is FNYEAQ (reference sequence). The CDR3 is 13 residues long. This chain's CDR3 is CASSLGGQYEQYF. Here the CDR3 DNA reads TGTGCTAGCAGCTTAGGGGGTCAGTACGAGCAGTACTTC.

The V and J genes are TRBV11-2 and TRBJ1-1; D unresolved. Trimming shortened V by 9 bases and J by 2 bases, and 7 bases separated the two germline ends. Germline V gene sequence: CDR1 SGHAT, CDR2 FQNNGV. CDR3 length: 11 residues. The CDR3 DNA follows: TGTGCCAGTCGCGAAAACACTGAAGCTTTCTTT. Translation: CASRENTEAFF.

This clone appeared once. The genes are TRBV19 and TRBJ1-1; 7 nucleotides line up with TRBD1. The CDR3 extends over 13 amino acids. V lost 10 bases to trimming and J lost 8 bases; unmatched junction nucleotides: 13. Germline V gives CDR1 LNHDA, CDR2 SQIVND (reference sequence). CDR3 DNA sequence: TGTGCCACGAAGACAGGGAGTATCTCCGAAGCTTTCTTT. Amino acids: CATKTGSISEAFF.

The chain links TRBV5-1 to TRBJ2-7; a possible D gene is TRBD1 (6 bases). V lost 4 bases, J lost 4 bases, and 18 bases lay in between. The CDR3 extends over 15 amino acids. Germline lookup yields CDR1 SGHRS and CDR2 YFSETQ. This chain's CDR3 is CASSALGASKYEQYF. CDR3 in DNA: TGCGCCAGCAGCGCCCTGGGGGCCTCAAAATACGAGCAGTACTTC.

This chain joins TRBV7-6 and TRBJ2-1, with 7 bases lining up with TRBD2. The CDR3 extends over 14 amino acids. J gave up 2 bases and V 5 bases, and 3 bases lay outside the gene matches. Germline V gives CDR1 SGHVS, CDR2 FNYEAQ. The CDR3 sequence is CASSRGGAYNEQFF. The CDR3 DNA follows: TGTGCCAGCAGCCGTGGGGGGGCCTACAATGAGCAGTTCTTC.

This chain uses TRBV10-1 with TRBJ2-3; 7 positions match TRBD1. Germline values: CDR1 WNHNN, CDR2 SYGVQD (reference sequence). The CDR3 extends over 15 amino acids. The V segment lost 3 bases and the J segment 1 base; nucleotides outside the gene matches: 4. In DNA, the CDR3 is TGCGCCAGCAGTGATGTAGGACAGGGCACAGATACGCAGTATTTT. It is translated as CASSDVGQGTDTQYF.

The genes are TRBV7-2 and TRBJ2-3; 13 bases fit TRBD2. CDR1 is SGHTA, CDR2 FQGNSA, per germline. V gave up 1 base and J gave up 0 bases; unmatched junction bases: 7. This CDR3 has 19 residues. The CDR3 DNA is TGTGCCAGCAGCTTAGAACGGACTAGCGGGGGACTTAGCACAGATACGCAGTATTTT. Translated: CASSLERTSGGLSTDTQYF.

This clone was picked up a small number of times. DNA for the CDR3: TGTGCCAGCAGCTCAACCGGGACTAGCGGGGGGGCGGAGACCCAGTACTTC. This translates into CASSSTGTSGGAETQYF. J is TRBJ2-5 and V is TRBV7-9, with 16 nucleotides matching TRBD2. There are 17 residues in the CDR3. Trimming removed 4 bases from V and 5 bases from J; junction bases left unmatched: 7. The germline V gene encodes CDR1 SEHNR and CDR2 FQNEAQ (reference sequence).

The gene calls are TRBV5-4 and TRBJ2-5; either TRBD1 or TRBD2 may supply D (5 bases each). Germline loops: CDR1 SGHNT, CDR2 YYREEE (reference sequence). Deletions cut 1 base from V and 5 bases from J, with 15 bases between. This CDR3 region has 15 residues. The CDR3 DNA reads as TGTGCCAGCAGCTTGTACAAAGCAGGGACCGAGACCCAGTACTTC. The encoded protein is CASSLYKAGTETQYF.

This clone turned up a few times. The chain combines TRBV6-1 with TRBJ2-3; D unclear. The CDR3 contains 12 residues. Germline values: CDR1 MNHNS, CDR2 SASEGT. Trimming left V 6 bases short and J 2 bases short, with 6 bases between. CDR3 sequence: CASRGNTDTQYF. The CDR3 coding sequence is TGTGCCAGCAGGGGGAACACAGATACGCAGTATTTT.

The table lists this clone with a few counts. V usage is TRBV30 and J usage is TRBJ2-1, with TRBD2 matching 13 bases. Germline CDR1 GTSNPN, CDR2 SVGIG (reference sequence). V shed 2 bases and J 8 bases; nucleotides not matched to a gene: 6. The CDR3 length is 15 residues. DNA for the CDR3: TGTGCCTGGAGTACGGGACTAGCGGGGATTGATGAGCAGTTCTTC. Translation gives CAWSTGLAGIDEQFF.

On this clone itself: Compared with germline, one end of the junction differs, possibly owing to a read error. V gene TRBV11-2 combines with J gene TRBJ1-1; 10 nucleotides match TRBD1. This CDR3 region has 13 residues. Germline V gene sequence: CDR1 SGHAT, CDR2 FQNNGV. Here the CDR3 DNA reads TGTGCCAGCAGCTCAGGGACAGGGGCGCCTCACCGCTTT. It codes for CASSSGTGAPHRF.

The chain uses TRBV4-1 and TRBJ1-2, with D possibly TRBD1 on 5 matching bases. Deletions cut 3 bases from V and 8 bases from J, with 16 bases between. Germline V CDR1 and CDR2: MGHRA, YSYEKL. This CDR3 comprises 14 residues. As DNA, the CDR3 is TGCGCCAGCAGCCATAAGGGCCAGGGTCGGGGCTACACCTTC. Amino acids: CASSHKGQGRGYTF.